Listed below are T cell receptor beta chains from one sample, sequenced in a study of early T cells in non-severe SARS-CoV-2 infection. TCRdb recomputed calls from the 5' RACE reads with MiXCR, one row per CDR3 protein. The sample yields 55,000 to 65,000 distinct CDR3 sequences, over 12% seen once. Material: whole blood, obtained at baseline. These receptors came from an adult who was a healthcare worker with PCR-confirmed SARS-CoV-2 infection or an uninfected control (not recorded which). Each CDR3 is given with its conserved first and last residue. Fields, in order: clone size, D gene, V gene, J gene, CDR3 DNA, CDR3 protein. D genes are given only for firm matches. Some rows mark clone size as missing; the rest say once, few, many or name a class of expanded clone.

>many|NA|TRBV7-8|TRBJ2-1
TGTGCCAGCAGCTTAGTAGTCGGCAGGTCGGCGTACAATGAGCAGTTCTTC
CASSLVVGRSAYNEQFF
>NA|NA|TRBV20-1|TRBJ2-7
TGCAGTGCTAGAGATAGAAGACTGGCCTCGTACGAGCAGTACTTC
CSARDRRLASYEQYF
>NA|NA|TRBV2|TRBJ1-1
TGTGCCACATACCGGGACCAGAACACTGAAGCTTTCTTT
CATYRDQNTEAFF
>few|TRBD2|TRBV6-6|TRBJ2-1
TGTGCCAGCAGTTCAGTAGCGGGAGGAGACGCAGTTTCCTTC
CASSSVAGGDAVSF
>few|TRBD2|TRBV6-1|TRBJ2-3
TGTGCCAGCAGCGGGGGGGCCTGGGATACGCAGTATTTT
CASSGGAWDTQYF
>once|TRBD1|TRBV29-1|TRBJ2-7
TGCAGCGCCTCGGGACAGGCTTCCTACGAGCAGTACTTC
CSASGQASYEQYF
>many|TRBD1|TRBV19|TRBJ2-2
TGTGCCAGTAGTATATCGTCGACAGGGTGGTACGGGGAGCTGTTTTTT
CASSISSTGWYGELFF
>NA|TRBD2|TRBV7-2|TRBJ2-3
TGTGCCAGCAGCCTCATAGCGGGGGGGCCGACAGATACGCAGTATTTT
CASSLIAGGPTDTQYF
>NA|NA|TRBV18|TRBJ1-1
TGTGCCAGCTCACCTATGCCGGGGGGACGGAGCACTGAAGCTTTCTTT
CASSPMPGGRSTEAFF
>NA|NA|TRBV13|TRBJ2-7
TGTGCCAGCAGCTCTCGTGGAGAGCAGTACTTC
CASSSRGEQYF
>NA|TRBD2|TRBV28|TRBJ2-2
TGTGCCAGCAGACCGGGACTAGCGGAGACCGGGGAGCTGTTTTTT
CASRPGLAETGELFF
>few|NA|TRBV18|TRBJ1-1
TGTGCCAGCTCACCATTCGAAGTGAACACTGAAGCTTTCTTT
CASSPFEVNTEAFF
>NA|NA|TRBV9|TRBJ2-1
TGTGCCAGCAGCACAAGCTCCTACAATGAGCAGTTCTTC
CASSTSSYNEQFF
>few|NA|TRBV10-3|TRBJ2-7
TGTGCCATCAGTGGGGGGAAAGTGGGATACGAGCAGTACTTC
CAISGGKVGYEQYF
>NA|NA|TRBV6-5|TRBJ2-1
TGTGCCAGCAGTCCCATCCTAAGCCCCTACGAGCAGTTCTTC
CASSPILSPYEQFF
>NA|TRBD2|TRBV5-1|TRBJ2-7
TGCGCCAGCAGCCCCGGGACTAGCGGGAGGGCCTTCTCCCACGAGCAGTACTTC
CASSPGTSGRAFSHEQYF
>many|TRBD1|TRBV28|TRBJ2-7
TGTGCCAGCCAGGGACAGATCTACGAGCAGTACTTC
CASQGQIYEQYF
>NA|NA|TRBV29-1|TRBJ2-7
TGCAGCGTTGGGACACAATTCTACGAGCAGTACTTC
CSVGTQFYEQYF
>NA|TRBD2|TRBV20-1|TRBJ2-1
TGCAGTGCTAGAAGCCCCAGCGGGAGAGGCGATGAGCAGTTCTTC
CSARSPSGRGDEQFF
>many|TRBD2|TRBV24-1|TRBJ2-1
TGTGCCACCAGTGACCCCAAGCGGGGGGGGAATGAGCAGTTCTTC
CATSDPKRGGNEQFF
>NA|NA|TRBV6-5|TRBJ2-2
TGTGCCAGCGGATTTCAACAGCTTAACACCGGGGAGCTGTTTTTT
CASGFQQLNTGELFF
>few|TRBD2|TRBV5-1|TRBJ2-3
TGCGCCAGCAGCTTGGCCCGGGCTAGCGGGGGAGCAGATACGCAGTATTTT
CASSLARASGGADTQYF
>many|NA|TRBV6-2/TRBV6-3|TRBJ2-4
TGTGCCAGCAGTCGAGAAAAAATAGCCAAAAACATTCAGTACTTC
CASSREKIAKNIQYF
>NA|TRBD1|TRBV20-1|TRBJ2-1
TGCAGTGCTAGCCATCCCGACAGGGGCTATGAGCAGTTCTTC
CSASHPDRGYEQFF
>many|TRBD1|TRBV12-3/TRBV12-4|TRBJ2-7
TGTGCCAGCAGTTTAGCATTCGTGGGACAGGGTTCCCTCGAGCAGTACTTC
CASSLAFVGQGSLEQYF
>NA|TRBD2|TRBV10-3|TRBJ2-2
TGTGCCATCAGCCTCAGCGGGGGGAACACCGGGGAGCTGTTTTTT
CAISLSGGNTGELFF
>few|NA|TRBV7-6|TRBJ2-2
TGTGCCAGCAGCTTAGCCCCTCTCACAGAGAACACCGGGGAGCTGTTTTTT
CASSLAPLTENTGELFF
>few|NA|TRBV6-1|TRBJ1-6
TGTGCCAGCAGTGAAGCATATAATTCACCCCTCCACTTT
CASSEAYNSPLHF
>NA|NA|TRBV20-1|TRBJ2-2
TGCAGTGCAGCACAGGGTTATCCCGGGGAGCTGTTTTTT
CSAAQGYPGELFF
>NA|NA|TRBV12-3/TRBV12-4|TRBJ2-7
TGTGCCAGCAGTTTAGGTTGGGACTACGAGCAGTACTTC
CASSLGWDYEQYF
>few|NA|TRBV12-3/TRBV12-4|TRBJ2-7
TGTGCCAGCAGTTTAGGCCTAGGCCCCGACATGCACTTC
CASSLGLGPDMHF
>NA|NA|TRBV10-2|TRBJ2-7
TGCGCCAGCAGTGATTTCGGTTACTCCTACGAGCAGTACTTC
CASSDFGYSYEQYF
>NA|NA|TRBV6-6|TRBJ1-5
TGTGCCAGCAGCCAAATCGCCCGCCGGACTTCTGGCAATCAGCCCCAGCATTTT
CASSQIARRTSGNQPQHF
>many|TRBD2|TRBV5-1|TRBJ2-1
TGCGCCAGCAGCTACGGGACTAGCGTATACAATGAGCAGTTCTTC
CASSYGTSVYNEQFF
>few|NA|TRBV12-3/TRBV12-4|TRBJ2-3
TGTGCCAGCACCCCAGGGCGGGGAATCACAGATACGCAGTATTTT
CASTPGRGITDTQYF
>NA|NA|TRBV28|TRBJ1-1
TGTGCCAGCAGTTTCGTGACACTGAACACTGAAGCTTTCTTT
CASSFVTLNTEAFF
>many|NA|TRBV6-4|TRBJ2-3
TGTGCCAGCAGTGAAGGGGGAACCACAGATACGCAGTATTTT
CASSEGGTTDTQYF
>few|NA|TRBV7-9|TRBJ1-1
TGTGCCAGCAGCCGCAACATGAACACTGAAGCTTTCTTT
CASSRNMNTEAFF